Shown below are 6 T cell receptor beta chains from a single sample sequenced in a study of OX40 agonist ivuxolimab in advanced cancers. Here immunoSEQ multiplex PCR was the method, and the copy in TCRdb shows in-frame clones only, minus some. The sample gives roughly 59,000 clones, nearly 95% of which show up once; 13% is in the top ten. The sequenced sample was CD4+ or CD8+ T cells sorted from blood, obtained in a trial of the OX40 agonist ivuxolimab. All receptors derive from an adult with an advanced solid tumor such as melanoma, head and neck, liver or kidney cancer.

The CDR3 here is CASSDPLAGVHYEQYF. The CDR3, as DNA: TGCGCCAGCAGTGACCCACTAGCGGGGGTGCATTACGAGCAGTACTTC. The chain uses TRBV10-2 and TRBJ2-7; 11 bases align to TRBD2. Germline loops: CDR1 WSHSY, CDR2 SAAADI. Losses at the gene ends were 3 bases for V and 4 bases for J; bases not matched to a gene: 8. CDR3 length: 16 residues.

This clone has only a few counts. This chain links TRBV4-3 with TRBJ1-5; weak D call: TRBD1 (5 bases). CDR3 length: 16 amino acids. V shed 0 bases and J shed 6 bases, with 15 bases lying between them. Per germline, CDR1 LGHNA and CDR2 YSLEER. The CDR3 nucleotides are TGCGCCAGCAGCCAAGATTGGGGCAGTGGGGGTCAGCCCCAGCATTTT. Translating gives CASSQDWGSGGQPQHF.

The CDR3 here is CASSQDRGEFQPQHF. DNA of the CDR3: TGCGCCAGCAGCCAGGACAGGGGGGAATTTCAGCCCCAGCATTTT. The chain combines TRBV4-1 with TRBJ1-5, with 10 bases lining up with TRBD1. The junction had 5 bases not matched to a gene; V was cut back by 3 bases and J by 6 bases. The CDR3 is 15 amino acids. Germline CDR1 is MGHRA and CDR2 is YSYEKL.

V usage is TRBV19 and J usage is TRBJ1-5; unclear D gene. Trimming removed 4 bases at V and 3 bases at J, with 13 bases between. Per germline, CDR1 LNHDA and CDR2 SQIVND (reference sequence). The CDR3 is 15 residues long. CDR3 sequence: CASSTADMINQPQHF. DNA of the CDR3: TGTGCCAGTAGTACAGCAGACATGATCAATCAGCCCCAGCATTTT.

The J gene is TRBJ2-1, the V gene TRBV10-2, with 11 bases lining up with TRBD2. The germline CDR1 and CDR2 sequences are WSHSY and SAAADI. V gave up 9 bases and J gave up 8 bases; unmatched junction bases: 6. The CDR3 consists of 13 residues. The CDR3 coding sequence is TGCGCCAGTGTAGCGGGAGGGCCGGATGAGCAGTTCTTC. Translation: CASVAGGPDEQFF.

Concerning this clone: The sample carries other DNA sequences with the same CDR3. This rearrangement joins TRBV9 to TRBJ2-2; D possibly corresponds to TRBD1 (5 bases). Trimming left V 0 bases short and J 2 bases short, with 8 bases between. Germline values: CDR1 SGDLS, CDR2 YYNGEE. This CDR3 region has 15 residues. The CDR3 protein is CASSVGGGNTGELFF. The DNA for the CDR3 is TGTGCCAGCAGCGTAGGGGGCGGAAACACCGGGGAGCTGTTTTTT.